The 5 T cell receptor beta chains below were found in one sample sequenced in a study of T cells expressing NK-cell markers. TCRdb re-called the 5' RACE reads and catalogs CDR3 proteins one per entry, DNA excluded. Recorded for this sample: just under 150,000 distinct CDR3 sequences. Specimen: blood T cells: a sorted CD56 or NKG2C T cell subset, CD4+ or CD8+ T cells, or bulk PBMC T cells (not recorded which). The receptors were sampled from a man aged 18 to 35 in good health.

V and J are TRBV6-1 and TRBJ2-7; with no DNA, the TCRdb D assignment of TRBD2 cannot be verified. This CDR3 has 19 residues. The germline V gene encodes CDR1 MNHNS and CDR2 SASEGT. The CDR3 region is CASSEWGLAGGVGYYEQYF.

The rearrangement uses TRBV5-1 and TRBJ2-3; the D call from TCRdb, TRBD2, cannot be confirmed without DNA. The CDR3 sequence is 16 residues long. Germline CDR1 SGHRS, CDR2 YFSETQ. CDR3 amino acids: CASSLEAGLPPDTQYF.

CDR3 loop: CASRVGSSPLHF. This chain uses TRBV2 with TRBJ1-6. CDR1 SNHLY and CDR2 FYNNEI come from the germline V gene. The CDR3 has 12 residues.

The chain carries TRBV18 and TRBJ1-1; the TCRdb D gene call, TRBD1, has no DNA to confirm it. CDR1 and CDR2 from the germline V gene are KGHSH and LQKENI. The CDR3 has 14 amino acids. The chain's CDR3 is CASSTDRWNTEAFF.

This sequence joins TRBV28 and TRBJ2-7; TCRdb reports TRBD2, a call that lacks DNA to check it against. The germline V gene has CDR1 MDHEN and CDR2 SYDVKM. The CDR3 length is 14 residues. CDR3 sequence: CASNQGTSTYEQYF.